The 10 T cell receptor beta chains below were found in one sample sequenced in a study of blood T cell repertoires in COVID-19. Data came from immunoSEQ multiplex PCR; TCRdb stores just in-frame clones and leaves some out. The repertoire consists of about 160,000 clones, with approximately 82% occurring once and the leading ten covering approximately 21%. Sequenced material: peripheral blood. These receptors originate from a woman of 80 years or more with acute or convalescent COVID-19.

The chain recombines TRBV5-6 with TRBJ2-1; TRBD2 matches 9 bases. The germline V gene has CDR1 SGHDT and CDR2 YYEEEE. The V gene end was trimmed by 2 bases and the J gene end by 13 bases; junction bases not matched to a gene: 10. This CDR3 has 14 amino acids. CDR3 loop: CASSFQLAGKLQFF. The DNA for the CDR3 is TGTGCCAGCAGCTTCCAACTAGCGGGTAAACTACAGTTCTTC.

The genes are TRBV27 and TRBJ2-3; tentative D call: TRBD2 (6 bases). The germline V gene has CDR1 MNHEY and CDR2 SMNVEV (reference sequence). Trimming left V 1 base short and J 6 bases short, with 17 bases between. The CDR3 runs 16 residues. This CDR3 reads CASSLFSSLGGDTQYF. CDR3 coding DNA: TGTGCCAGCAGTTTATTTTCTAGCCTTGGGGGGGATACGCAGTATTTT.

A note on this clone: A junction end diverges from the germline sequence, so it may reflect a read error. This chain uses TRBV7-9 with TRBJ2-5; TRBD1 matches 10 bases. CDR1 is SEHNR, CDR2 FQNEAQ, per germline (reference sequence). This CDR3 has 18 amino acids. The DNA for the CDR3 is TGTGTCAGCAGCGACACGGGACAGGGGCTTTCTGGACAAGAGACCCAGTACTTC. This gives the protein CVSSDTGQGLSGQETQYF.

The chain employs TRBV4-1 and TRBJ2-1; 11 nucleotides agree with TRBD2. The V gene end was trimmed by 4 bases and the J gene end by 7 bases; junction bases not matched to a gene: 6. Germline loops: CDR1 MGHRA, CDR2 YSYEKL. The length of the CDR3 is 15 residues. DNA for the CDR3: TGCGCCAGCAGCCCCACGAGACTAGCGGGAAATGAGCAGTTCTTC. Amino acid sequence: CASSPTRLAGNEQFF.

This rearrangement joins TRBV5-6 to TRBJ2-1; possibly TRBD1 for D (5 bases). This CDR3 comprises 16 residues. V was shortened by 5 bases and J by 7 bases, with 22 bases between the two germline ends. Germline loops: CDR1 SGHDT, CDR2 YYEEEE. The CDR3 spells CASSTILQGNTNEQFF. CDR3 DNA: TGTGCCAGCAGTACGATACTTCAGGGAAACACGAATGAGCAGTTCTTC. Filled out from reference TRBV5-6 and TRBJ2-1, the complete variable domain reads DAGVTQSPTHLIKTRGQQVTLRCSPKSGHDTVSWYQQALGQGPQFIFQYYEEEERQRGNFPDRFSGHQFPNYSSELNVNALLLGDSALYLCASSTILQGNTNEQFFGPGTRLTVL.

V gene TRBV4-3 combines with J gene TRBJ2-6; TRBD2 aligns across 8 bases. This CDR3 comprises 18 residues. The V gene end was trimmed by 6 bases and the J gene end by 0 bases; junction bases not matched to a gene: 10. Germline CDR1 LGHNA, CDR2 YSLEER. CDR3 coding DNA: TGCGCCAGCAGTCGGGCGGGGGGCGGAAGCTCTGGGGCCAACGTCCTGACTTTC. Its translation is CASSRAGGGSSGANVLTF.

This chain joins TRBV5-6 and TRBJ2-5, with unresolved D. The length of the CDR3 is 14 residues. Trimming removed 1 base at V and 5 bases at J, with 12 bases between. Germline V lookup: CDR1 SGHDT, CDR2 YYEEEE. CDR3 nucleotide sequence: TGTGCCAGCAGCTTGACACTCGGAGCCGAGACCCAGTACTTC. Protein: CASSLTLGAETQYF.

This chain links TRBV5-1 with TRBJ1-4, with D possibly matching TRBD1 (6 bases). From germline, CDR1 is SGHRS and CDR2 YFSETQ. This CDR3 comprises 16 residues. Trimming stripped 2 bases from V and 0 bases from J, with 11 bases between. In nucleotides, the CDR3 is TGCGCCAGCAGCTTCGTCAGGGGAACAACTAATGAAAAACTGTTTTTT. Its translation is CASSFVRGTTNEKLFF.

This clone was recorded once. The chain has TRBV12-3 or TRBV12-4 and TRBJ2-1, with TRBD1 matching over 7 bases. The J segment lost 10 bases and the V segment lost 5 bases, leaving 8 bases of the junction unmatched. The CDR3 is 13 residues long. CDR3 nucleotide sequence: TGTGCCAGCAGTATTACAGGGGTGGGCGAGCAGTTCTTC. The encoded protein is CASSITGVGEQFF.

Here the CDR3 DNA reads TGTGCCAGCAGCCCTCAGACAGGCTTGGGTGAAGCTTTCTTT. It is translated as CASSPQTGLGEAFF. The rearrangement uses TRBV5-5 and TRBJ1-1; TRBD1 might be the D (6 bases). The CDR3 has 14 amino acids. The germline V gene encodes CDR1 SGHKS and CDR2 YYEKEE (reference sequence). Trimming pared 4 bases from V and 7 bases from J, leaving 17 bases between.